This TCR beta chain was documented in a study of T cell responses to AZD1222 COVID-19 vaccine. In this sample, this clone turned up a few times. Antigen specificity is unknown. This table comes from immunoSEQ multiplex PCR, and its TCRdb copy is limited to in-frame clones, with some not included. The data contain about 60,000 clones, more than 60% of them singletons. Overall study findings and caveats: There were mostly white British donors and more females than males, and clonal diversity was possibly underestimated. Two AZD1222 administrations were followed by greater Spike-specific TCR breadth and depth. Seropositive status at baseline applied to only six AZD1222 recipients.

The CDR3 runs 11 residues. Deletions cut 5 bases from V and 5 bases from J, with 6 bases between. Sequencing was performed on peripheral blood, taken 28 days after the second AZD1222 dose. The chain combines TRBV12-3 or TRBV12-4 with TRBJ1-2; the D is unclear. The clonotype was recovered from an adult who received the AZD1222 COVID-19 vaccine. The CDR3 is CASSTVYGYTF. The CDR3, as DNA: TGTGCCAGCAGTACAGTGTATGGCTACACCTTC.